The 8 T cell receptor beta chains reported below all come from one sample, sequenced in a study of PD-1 blockade in mismatch repair-deficient tumors. Produced via immunoSEQ multiplex PCR; TCRdb's table is partial and in-frame only. Among some 49,000 clones listed, 70% to 85% were seen once. The source material was PBMCs, sampled before pembrolizumab treatment. All receptors derive from an adult with mismatch repair-deficient cancer.

This chain links TRBV19 with TRBJ1-5; TRBD1 matches at 12 bases. V lost 9 bases to trimming and J lost 6 bases; unmatched junction nucleotides: 12. CDR3 length: 16 residues. Germline V gene sequence: CDR1 LNHDA, CDR2 SQIVND (reference sequence). The CDR3 sequence: CASNKPGQGARQPQHF. The CDR3 bases are TGTGCCAGCAATAAACCGGGACAGGGGGCTCGTCAGCCCCAGCATTTT. Complete variable domain (other parts from reference TRBV19 and TRBJ1-5): DGGITQSPKYLFRKEGQNVTLSCEQNLNHDAMYWYRQDPGQGLRLIYYSQIVNDFQKGDIAEGYSVSREKKESFPLTVTSAQKNPTAFYLCASNKPGQGARQPQHFGDGTRLSIL.

The chain has TRBV11-2 and TRBJ2-1; D might be TRBD1 (6 bases). Germline lookup yields CDR1 SGHAT and CDR2 FQNNGV. The CDR3 runs to 15 residues. V gave up 5 bases and J gave up 4 bases, with 15 bases separating them. CDR3 protein: CASSQVQGTYNEQFF. The CDR3 DNA is TGTGCCAGCAGCCAAGTCCAGGGGACGTACAATGAGCAGTTCTTC.

The chain uses TRBV6-6 and TRBJ1-1, with 8 bases lining up with TRBD1. The CDR3 is 13 residues long. Germline CDR1 MNHNY, CDR2 SVGAGI (reference sequence). Trimming removed 6 bases from V and 5 bases from J; junction bases left unmatched: 5. The CDR3 DNA is TGTGCCAGCAGCAATACAGGGGGGACTGAAGCTTTCTTT. Amino acids: CASSNTGGTEAFF.

The chain links TRBV4-1 to TRBJ1-2; the D gene is possibly TRBD1 (5 bases). Per germline, CDR1 MGHRA and CDR2 YSYEKL. The CDR3 is 14 residues long. The V end lost 4 bases, the J end lost 6 bases, and 15 bases lay between the germline ends. The CDR3 region is CASSPRGVVDGYTF. The CDR3 DNA is TGCGCCAGCAGCCCCCGGGGGGTCGTGGATGGCTACACCTTC.

This clone was counted once. This rearrangement joins TRBV7-9 to TRBJ2-2, with no clear D. CDR3 size: 14 residues. Germline loops: CDR1 SEHNR, CDR2 FQNEAQ (reference sequence). Trimming left V 5 bases short and J 2 bases short, with 9 bases between. In nucleotides, the CDR3 is TGTGCCAGCAGCCCCTTCGGCAACACCGGGGAGCTGTTTTTT. Residues: CASSPFGNTGELFF.

V is TRBV19 and J is TRBJ2-7; 11 bases are a match to TRBD1. J was trimmed by 3 bases and V by 5 bases; bases with no gene match: 6. The CDR3 consists of 15 residues. Germline V gene data show CDR1 as LNHDA and CDR2 as SQIVND (reference sequence). The CDR3 sequence: CASSLDRGRSYEQYF. CDR3 bases: TGTGCCAGTAGTTTGGACAGGGGGCGCAGCTACGAGCAGTACTTC. The whole variable domain, filled in from reference TRBV19 and TRBJ2-7, reads DGGITQSPKYLFRKEGQNVTLSCEQNLNHDAMYWYRQDPGQGLRLIYYSQIVNDFQKGDIAEGYSVSREKKESFPLTVTSAQKNPTAFYLCASSLDRGRSYEQYFGPGTRLTVT.

This clone was observed a single time. The sample contains more than one DNA sequence encoding this CDR3. This chain uses TRBV19 with TRBJ2-1; D call uncertain. V lost 3 bases and J lost 6, with 6 bases in between. Germline CDR1 and CDR2: LNHDA and SQIVND (reference sequence). This CDR3 is 12 amino acids long. For the CDR3, the DNA is TGTGCCAGTAGTATGGAAGGCAATGAGCAGTTCTTC. Translated, it gives CASSMEGNEQFF.

V usage is TRBV16 and J usage is TRBJ1-5, with D perhaps TRBD1 (5 bases). This CDR3 contains 15 residues. The V gene's germline CDR1 is KGHSY and CDR2 FQNENV. The V and J ends lost 1 base and 7 bases respectively, with 14 bases between them. The CDR3 protein is CASSQFSPGTQPQHF. Written as DNA, the CDR3 is TGTGCCAGCAGCCAATTTAGCCCGGGGACCCAGCCCCAGCATTTT.